A selection of T cell receptor beta chains follows, all from one sample in a study of human T cells and chemical hapten exposure. TCRdb analysed the RACE reads with MiXCR anew, one entry per CDR3 protein. The sample contains tens of thousands of distinct CDR3 sequences, approximately 11% of which appear only once. Here the sequenced sample was whole blood, taken in connection with sensitization to the hapten diphenylcyclopropenone (DPC). The receptors come from a woman between 45 and 60 years old with alopecia areata. Some clones in this sample may be carry-over from other donors' samples. Each CDR3 is given with its conserved first and last residue. The D gene is left open where the match is weak. A clone size is listed for some rows: how often the clone was seen (once, few, many), or a class if it is expanded.

TRBV7-9	TRBD1	TRBJ1-1	many	CASSLGRDRVARTEAFF	TGTGCCAGCAGCTTAGGCCGGGACAGGGTAGCCCGAACTGAAGCTTTCTTT
TRBV6-5	TRBD2	TRBJ2-7	many	CASRRSGGAYEQYF	TGTGCCAGCAGACGTAGCGGGGGGGCCTACGAGCAGTACTTC
TRBV21-1	-	TRBJ1-4	-	CASSKGRRGVLLKKNCFF	-
TRBV28	-	TRBJ2-1	few	CASSKGSAYNEQFF	TGTGCCAGCTCCAAGGGATCGGCCTACAATGAGCAGTTCTTC
TRBV7-9	-	TRBJ2-3	few	CASSLGRVQYTDTQYF	TGTGCCAGCAGCCTGGGACGGGTCCAATACACAGATACGCAGTATTTT
TRBV7-2	-	TRBJ2-3	-	CASSSWGERTDTQYF	TGTGCCAGCAGCTCCTGGGGGGAGCGCACAGATACGCAGTATTTT
TRBV12-5	-	TRBJ2-6	-	CASGLVALGSRGANVLTF	TGTGCTAGTGGTTTGGTAGCCCTTGGCAGTCGCGGGGCCAACGTCCTGACTTTC
TRBV29-1	-	TRBJ2-4	many	CSVEDLGDIQYF	TGCAGCGTCGAGGACCTGGGGGACATTCAGTACTTC
TRBV20-1	-	TRBJ2-5	many	CSARDRVQYF	TGCAGTGCTAGAGATCGGGTCCAGTACTTC
TRBV29-1	-	TRBJ1-2	many	CSAGHLYGYTF	TGCAGCGCCGGGCACCTCTATGGCTACACCTTC
TRBV7-9	-	TRBJ1-1	many	CASSSREMNTEAFF	TGTGCCAGCAGCAGTAGAGAGATGAACACTGAAGCTTTCTTT
TRBV29-1	TRBD1	TRBJ1-1	few	CSAIGTGRNTEAFF	TGCAGCGCAATCGGGACAGGGAGGAACACTGAAGCTTTCTTT
TRBV7-2	-	TRBJ2-3	many	CASSRARDTQYF	TGTGCCAGCAGCCGGGCTAGAGATACGCAGTATTTT
TRBV20-1	-	TRBJ2-2	-	CSARVGSLNGELFF	TGCAGTGCTAGAGTGGGTAGCTTGAACGGGGAGCTGTTTTTT
TRBV2	TRBD2	TRBJ2-7	few	CASSGTSGSLSYEQYF	TGTGCCAGCAGTGGGACTAGCGGGAGCCTCTCCTACGAGCAGTACTTC
TRBV7-9	-	TRBJ2-5	many	CASSVGLQETQYF	TGTGCCAGCAGCGTGGGACTCCAAGAGACCCAGTACTTC
TRBV6-5	TRBD2	TRBJ2-3	many	CASHGLAGGDTQYF	TGTGCCAGCCATGGACTAGCGGGAGGTGATACGCAGTATTTT
TRBV2	-	TRBJ2-6	-	CASSVSETGANVLTF	TGTGCCAGCAGTGTAAGTGAGACTGGGGCCAACGTCCTGACTTTC
TRBV6-1	TRBD2	TRBJ2-7	-	CASSGSSGSYEQYF	TGTGCCAGCAGTGGCTCTAGCGGGAGTTACGAGCAGTACTTC
TRBV30	-	TRBJ1-5	-	CAWSFGEKRVNQPQHF	TGTGCCTGGAGTTTTGGGGAGAAGAGAGTCAATCAGCCCCAGCATTTT
TRBV6-1	-	TRBJ2-7	-	CASSGSPPYEQYF	TGTGCCAGCAGTGGGTCCCCTCCCTACGAGCAGTACTTC
TRBV15	-	TRBJ2-1	-	CATSRHRLREIAANEQFF	TGTGCCACCAGCAGACACCGCCTTAGAGAGATAGCAGCTAATGAGCAGTTCTTC
TRBV7-9	-	TRBJ1-1	few	CASSNRAGRREAFF	TGTGCCAGCAGTAACAGGGCGGGTAGGCGTGAAGCTTTCTTT
TRBV29-1	-	TRBJ2-3	-	CSVGGPPDTQYF	TGCAGCGTTGGTGGTCCCCCAGATACGCAGTATTTT
TRBV3-1	-	TRBJ2-1	-	CASSYRGAYNEQFF	TGTGCCAGCAGTTACCGGGGTGCCTACAATGAGCAGTTCTTC